This paragraph reports one T cell receptor beta chain. Its antigen is unknown. From germline, CDR1 is SGHNT and CDR2 YYREEE (reference sequence). The CDR3 is 15 residues long. V shed 4 bases, J shed 4 bases, and the junction held 7 bases outside the gene matches. Target depth was 1 in 200,000 to 1 in 1 million T cells, about 10x per clonotype. The method was immunoSEQ multiplex PCR; TCRdb's version includes in-frame clones alone and lacks a portion of them. Of some 200,000 clones in the sample, about 72% were seen once. The data originate from a study of cytotoxic CD8 clonotypes in ibrutinib-treated CLL. Study-wide findings and caveats: Starting clonality was above that of age-matched healthy donors and tracked circulating CD8+ T-cell counts.

Sequenced material: PBMCs, taken after 24 months of ibrutinib treatment. The chain uses TRBV5-4 and TRBJ2-3; the match to TRBD2 covers 9 bases. This clonotype originated in a human donor with chronic lymphocytic leukemia. CDR3 protein: CASSPQAGGADTQYF. The CDR3 DNA follows: TGTGCCAGCAGCCCACAAGCGGGAGGAGCAGATACGCAGTATTTT. Drawing the rest from reference TRBV5-4 and TRBJ2-3, the complete variable domain is ETGVTQSPTHLIKTRGQQVTLRCSSQSGHNTVSWYQQALGQGPQFIFQYYREEENGRGNFPPRFSGLQFPNYSSELNVNALELDDSALYLCASSPQAGGADTQYFGPGTRLTVL.